A selection of T cell receptor beta chains follows, all from one sample in a study of blood T cell repertoires in COVID-19. This table comes from immunoSEQ multiplex PCR, and its TCRdb copy is limited to in-frame clones, with some not included. The profile shows approximately 120,000 clones, approximately 71% of them singletons. The sample taken for sequencing was peripheral blood. The source of these receptors is a woman in her sixties or seventies with acute or convalescent COVID-19. CDR3s leave out the opening cysteine and the closing phenylalanine or tryptophan. D genes are given only for firm matches.

>TRBJ1-6|TRBV5-4|TRBD1
ASSSRDRGSPLH
>TRBJ2-1|TRBV11-2|TRBD1
ASSQGQATYNEQF
>TRBJ2-5|TRBV10-3|-
AIADSEETQY
>TRBJ2-7|TRBV6-6|-
ASSSRSYEQY
>TRBJ1-2|TRBV2|-
ASSAGLNYGYT
>TRBJ2-5|TRBV28|TRBD2
ASSISGSRETQY
>TRBJ1-2|TRBV6-5|-
ASSYSRERNGYT
>TRBJ2-7|TRBV6-5|-
ATREEIHEQY
>TRBJ2-7|TRBV7-8|-
ASIAGPSYEQY
>TRBJ2-7|TRBV19|TRBD2
ASSRTSSYEQY
>TRBJ2-3|TRBV3-1/TRBV3-2|-
ATRQSFATDTQY
>TRBJ2-3|TRBV2|-
ASVGQGPATDTQY
>TRBJ1-1|TRBV19|TRBD1
ASSMGRGMNTEAF
>TRBJ2-3|TRBV9|-
ASSTIGDTQY
>TRBJ2-3|TRBV9|-
ASSPQVGQDTQY
>TRBJ2-1|TRBV18|-
ASSPPSSNEQF
>TRBJ2-3|TRBV2|TRBD2
ASRPTSGSFGDTQY
>TRBJ1-4|TRBV25-1|TRBD1
ASSEYIDRGREKLF
>TRBJ2-7|TRBV1|-
TSSQGHSGRSFGEQY
>TRBJ2-7|TRBV9|TRBD2
ASSREGYEQY
>TRBJ1-4|TRBV6-5|-
ASTRGGRNEKLF
>TRBJ2-5|TRBV4-1|-
ASSPDGGQETQY
>TRBJ2-3|TRBV19|-
ASSILGVTDTQY
>TRBJ1-2|TRBV6-5|-
ASSTGMGNYGYT
>TRBJ2-3|TRBV7-9|-
ASSSLGRSTDTQY
>TRBJ1-2|TRBV7-2|TRBD1
ASSPGTGTNYGYT